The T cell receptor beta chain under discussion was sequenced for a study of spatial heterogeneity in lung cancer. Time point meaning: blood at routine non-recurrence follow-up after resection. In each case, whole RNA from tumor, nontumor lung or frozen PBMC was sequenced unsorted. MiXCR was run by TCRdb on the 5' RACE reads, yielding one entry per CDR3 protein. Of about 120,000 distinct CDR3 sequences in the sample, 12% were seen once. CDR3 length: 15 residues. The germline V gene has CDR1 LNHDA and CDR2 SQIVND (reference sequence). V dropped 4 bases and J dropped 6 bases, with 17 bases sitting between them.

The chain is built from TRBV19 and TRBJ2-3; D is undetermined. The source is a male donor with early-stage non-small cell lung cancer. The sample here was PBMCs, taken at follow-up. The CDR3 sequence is CASSTSWTAPDTQYF. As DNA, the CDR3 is TGTGCCAGTAGTACCTCATGGACGGCCCCCGATACGCAGTATTTT.